The 25 T cell receptor beta chains below all came from one sample that was sequenced in a study of blood T cell repertoires in COVID-19. The data were produced by immunoSEQ multiplex PCR, yet TCRdb's version contains in-frame clones alone and is incomplete. The repertoire consists of about 12,000 clones, with 88% occurring once and the leading ten covering roughly 27%. The sequenced sample consisted of peripheral blood. All receptors come from a human donor in a cohort sampled during active COVID-19.

The chain employs TRBV9 and TRBJ2-2, with a tentative D call TRBD1 (6 bases). Germline CDR1 and CDR2: SGDLS and YYNGEE. V was shortened by 6 bases and J by 2 bases, with 14 bases between the two germline ends. The CDR3 spans 15 residues. The CDR3 DNA reads as TGTGCCAGCACGGGCGAGGGGGATAACACCGGGGAGCTGTTTTTT. Protein product: CASTGEGDNTGELFF.

The genes are TRBV3-1 (or the pseudogene TRBV3-2) and TRBJ2-5, with TRBD2 matching 8 bases. The CDR3 contains 14 residues. V gave up 4 bases and J gave up 10 bases; unmatched junction bases: 11. Germline CDR1 LGHDT, CDR2 YNNKEL (reference sequence). The CDR3 here is CASSLTSGRGFQYF. DNA of the CDR3: TGTGCCAGCAGCCTTACTAGCGGACGAGGCTTCCAGTACTTC.

In this sample, this clone turned up a few times. The V call is TRBV4-3, the J call TRBJ2-3, with 8 bases matching TRBD1. V trimming: 3 bases; J trimming: 2 bases; junction bases outside the gene matches: 4. CDR1 is LGHNA and CDR2 is YSLEER in the germline V gene. The CDR3 is 15 amino acids. The CDR3 DNA sequence: TGCGCCAGCAGCCAGGGGGACAGGCACACAGATACGCAGTATTTT. It specifies CASSQGDRHTDTQYF.

The chain employs TRBV7-2 and TRBJ2-7; D may be TRBD2 (6 bases). V was cut by 5 bases and J by 0 bases, with 17 bases left in between. The CDR3 runs to 16 residues. Germline V gene lookup returns CDR1 SGHTA and CDR2 FQGNSA. CDR3 DNA sequence: TGTGCCAGCAGCCCCCTAGTGACCGGGAGCTCCTACGAGCAGTACTTC. The encoded protein is CASSPLVTGSSYEQYF.

J is TRBJ2-3 and V is TRBV6-2 or TRBV6-3, with 10 bases matching TRBD2. The V segment lost 5 bases and the J segment 2 bases; nucleotides outside the gene matches: 1. The CDR3 extends over 14 amino acids. Germline V gene data show CDR1 as MNHEY and CDR2 as SVGEGT. This CDR3 reads CASSSGGATDTQYF. The CDR3, as DNA: TGTGCCAGCAGTAGCGGGGGGGCCACAGATACGCAGTATTTT.

This sequence joins TRBV12-1 and TRBJ1-5; the D call TRBD1 from the table was never checked on the DNA. TRBV12-1 is a known pseudogene. The CDR3 spans 13 residues. CDR3 in DNA: TGTGCCAGCAGCGCCGACAGGGCTCAGCCCCAGCATTTT. This encodes CASSADRAQPQHF.

This clone was seen a single time. DNA of the CDR3: TGTGCCAGCAGCGTATATTGGGGGGATCGGAATGAGCAGTTCTTC. Protein product: CASSVYWGDRNEQFF. V is TRBV9 and J is TRBJ2-1; D possibly corresponds to TRBD2 (6 bases). Germline CDR1 is SGDLS and CDR2 is YYNGEE. V shed 1 base and J shed 7 bases, with 15 bases lying between them. The CDR3 spans 15 residues.

The rearrangement links TRBV5-1 to TRBJ1-5, with D maybe TRBD1 (5 bases). In germline, CDR1 is SGHRS, CDR2 YFSETQ. This CDR3 is 15 amino acids long. Trimming left V 4 bases short and J 7 bases short, with 18 bases between. The CDR3 coding sequence is TGCGCCAGCAGCGCCTGGGGGGGGATAGGGCAGCCCCAGCATTTT. It yields the protein CASSAWGGIGQPQHF.

The chain recombines TRBV9 with TRBJ1-2; TRBD1 agrees at 10 bases. The CDR3 extends over 16 amino acids. The J segment lost 4 bases and the V segment lost 4 bases, leaving 10 bases of the junction unmatched. Germline V lookup: CDR1 SGDLS, CDR2 YYNGEE. CDR3 residues: CASSTSIWDRGYGYTF. The CDR3 region has the DNA TGTGCCAGCAGCACATCGATTTGGGACAGGGGCTATGGCTACACCTTC.

The chain is built from TRBV19 and TRBJ2-5; D perhaps matches TRBD2 (6 bases). CDR1 and CDR2 from the germline V gene are LNHDA and SQIVND (reference sequence). V shed 7 bases and J shed 4 bases, with 16 bases lying between them. The CDR3 is 14 amino acids. The CDR3 protein is CASNAPGLGETQYF. As DNA, the CDR3 is TGTGCCAGTAACGCTCCGGGACTCGGAGAGACCCAGTACTTC. Full variable domain (remainder filled in from reference TRBV19 and TRBJ2-5): DGGITQSPKYLFRKEGQNVTLSCEQNLNHDAMYWYRQDPGQGLRLIYYSQIVNDFQKGDIAEGYSVSREKKESFPLTVTSAQKNPTAFYLCASNAPGLGETQYFGPGTRLLVL.

V usage is TRBV13 and J usage is TRBJ1-1; D may be TRBD1 (5 bases). This CDR3 contains 17 residues. V was pared by 1 base and J by 1 base, with 16 bases between. Germline CDR1 and CDR2: PRHDT and FYEKMQ (reference sequence). The CDR3 DNA sequence: TGTGCCAGCAGCTTAGCGGTTTGGCAGGGCGGGAACACTGAAGCTTTCTTT. Residues: CASSLAVWQGGNTEAFF.

This chain links TRBV6-1 with TRBJ1-2; 7 bases map to TRBD1. The germline V gene has CDR1 MNHNS and CDR2 SASEGT. The V and J ends lost 3 bases and 7 bases, in that order; junction bases with no gene match: 11. The CDR3 is 15 residues long. CDR3 in DNA: TGTGCCAGCAGTGAGGAACAACAGGGGAGGAGTGGCTACACCTTC. Its protein product is CASSEEQQGRSGYTF.

This clone was seen just once. Here the CDR3 reads CASSYRQSNYGYTF. The CDR3 DNA follows: TGTGCCAGCAGTTATCGTCAGTCCAACTATGGCTACACCTTC. The V call is TRBV6-6, the J call TRBJ1-2; D gene unclear. Germline values: CDR1 MNHNY, CDR2 SVGAGI (reference sequence). The CDR3 has 14 amino acids. V dropped 3 bases and J dropped 2 bases, with 10 bases sitting between them.

The chain links TRBV19 to TRBJ2-6; D gene ambiguous. CDR1 is LNHDA and CDR2 is SQIVND in the germline V gene (reference sequence). The germline V and J ends were trimmed by 3 bases and 3 bases, with 15 bases remaining between them. CDR3 size: 17 residues. Written as DNA, the CDR3 is TGTGCCAGTAGTATCGGGTCCCGAGGCTATGGGGCCAACGTCCTGACTTTC. Encoded protein: CASSIGSRGYGANVLTF.

The rearrangement uses TRBV6-5 and TRBJ2-3; D is undetermined. Trimming took 5 bases from V and 4 from J, leaving 10 bases between them. The CDR3 is 13 residues long. Germline values: CDR1 MNHEY, CDR2 SVGAGI. This CDR3 reads CASSPRVADTQYF. DNA for the CDR3: TGTGCCAGCAGTCCCCGAGTCGCAGATACGCAGTATTTT.

The V call is TRBV6-5, the J call TRBJ2-7; 7 bases are a match to TRBD1. Germline V gene data show CDR1 as MNHEY and CDR2 as SVGAGI. The CDR3 covers 13 residues. The V segment lost 2 bases and the J segment 8 bases; nucleotides outside the gene matches: 6. CDR3 residues: CASSYKEQGKQYF. DNA of the CDR3: TGTGCCAGCAGTTACAAAGAACAGGGGAAGCAGTACTTC.

V is TRBV24-1 and J is TRBJ2-3; TRBD2 agrees at 7 bases. The CDR3 length is 16 residues. The ends lost 3 bases at V and 1 base at J; junction bases unmatched: 6. The germline V gene has CDR1 KGHDR and CDR2 SFDVKD. In DNA, the CDR3 is TGTGCCACCAGTGATATAGCGGGCACTGGCACAGATACGCAGTATTTT. Translating it yields CATSDIAGTGTDTQYF.

A single count supports this clone. The chain couples TRBV7-8 to TRBJ2-1; 7 positions agree with TRBD2. The CDR3 spans 15 residues. After removal of 7 bases from V and 2 bases from J, the junction contained 8 bases not matched to a gene. Germline CDR1 SGHVS, CDR2 FQNEAQ. The CDR3 sequence: CASTPIGGAYNEQFF. Written as DNA, the CDR3 is TGTGCCAGCACCCCCATTGGGGGGGCCTACAATGAGCAGTTCTTC. Combining the CDR3 with reference TRBV7-8 and TRBJ2-1 gives the whole variable domain GAGVSQSPRYKVAKRGQDVALRCDPISGHVSLFWYQQALGQGPEFLTYFQNEAQLDKSGLPSDRFFAERPEGSVSTLKIQRTQQEDSAVYLCASTPIGGAYNEQFFGPGTRLTVL.

This sequence joins TRBV12-3 or TRBV12-4 and TRBJ1-1; D not resolved. Trimming took off 6 bases at V and 3 bases at J, with 11 bases between the two ends. CDR3 length: 13 amino acids. The CDR3 coding sequence is TGTGCCAGCAGCGATCCCAGGCACACTGAAGCTTTCTTT. Translating gives CASSDPRHTEAFF.

The chain couples TRBV19 to TRBJ1-2; 7 bases line up with TRBD1. This CDR3 is 15 amino acids long. V lost 6 bases and J lost 8; bases outside the gene matches: 15. Looked up from germline, CDR1 is LNHDA and CDR2 is SQIVND (reference sequence). Here the CDR3 DNA reads TGTGCCAGTAGAATATCTGGGCAGGGGGTGGGAGGCTACACCTTC. Protein: CASRISGQGVGGYTF.

V usage is TRBV27 and J usage is TRBJ1-5; D may be TRBD1 (6 bases). The germline V and J ends were trimmed by 5 bases and 7 bases, with 15 bases remaining between them. Germline CDR1 and CDR2: MNHEY and SMNVEV (reference sequence). This CDR3 comprises 14 residues. Here the CDR3 DNA reads TGTGCCAGCAGTCCGGCGAGGGGGGGGCAGCCCCAGCATTTT. Protein sequence: CASSPARGGQPQHF.

The table lists this clone with a count of one. The chain is built from TRBV28 and TRBJ1-2; 12 nucleotides match TRBD1. This CDR3 has 15 residues. Germline V gene lookup returns CDR1 MDHEN and CDR2 SYDVKM. Unmatched junction bases numbered 11, after V lost 10 bases and J lost 5 bases. CDR3: CAIPGQGAGEYGYTF. The CDR3, as DNA: TGTGCCATACCGGGACAGGGGGCCGGGGAATATGGCTACACCTTC.

About this clone: The same CDR3 arises from other DNA sequences in this sample as well. J is TRBJ2-7 and V is TRBV4-2; perhaps TRBD2 as D (5 bases). Germline CDR1 LGHNA, CDR2 YNFKEQ. V was pared by 3 bases and J by 4 bases, with 19 bases between. The CDR3 is made up of 16 amino acids. This CDR3 is CASSQGSGYISYEQYF. CDR3 nucleotide sequence: TGTGCCAGCAGCCAGGGCAGCGGATATATCTCTTACGAGCAGTACTTC.

The rearrangement links TRBV30 to TRBJ1-4; D call uncertain. Trimming shortened V by 2 bases and J by 7 bases, and 14 bases separated the two germline ends. CDR3 size: 14 residues. The germline V gene encodes CDR1 GTSNPN and CDR2 SVGIG (reference sequence). CDR3 nucleotides: TGTGCCTGGAGTCCGGACTTTCCGGGTGAAAAACTGTTTTTT. Its translation is CAWSPDFPGEKLFF. The full variable domain, in which reference TRBV30 and TRBJ1-4 provide the parts outside the CDR3, is SQTIHQWPATLVQPVGSPLSLECTVEGTSNPNLYWYRQAAGRGLQLLFYSVGIGQISSEVPQNLSASRPQDRQFILSSKKLLLSDSGFYLCAWSPDFPGEKLFFGSGTQLSVL.

The rearrangement joins TRBV4-2 to TRBJ2-1; D is perhaps TRBD2 (6 bases). V was trimmed by 4 bases and J by 0 bases, leaving 19 bases between them. The germline V gene encodes CDR1 LGHNA and CDR2 YNFKEQ. The CDR3 length is 18 residues. The DNA for the CDR3 is TGTGCCAGCAGCCTAGGAGGGTACATAGCGAACTCCTACAATGAGCAGTTCTTC. Protein sequence: CASSLGGYIANSYNEQFF.